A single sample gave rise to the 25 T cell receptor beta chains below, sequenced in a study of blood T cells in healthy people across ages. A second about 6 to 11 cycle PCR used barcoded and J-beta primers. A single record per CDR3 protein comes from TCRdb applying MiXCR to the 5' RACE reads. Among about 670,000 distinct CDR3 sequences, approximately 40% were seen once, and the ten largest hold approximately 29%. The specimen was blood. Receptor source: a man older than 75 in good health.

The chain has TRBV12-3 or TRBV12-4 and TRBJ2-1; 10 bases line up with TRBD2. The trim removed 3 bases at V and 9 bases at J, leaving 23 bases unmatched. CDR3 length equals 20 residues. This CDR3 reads CASSFNPKQVGLAGAGEQFF. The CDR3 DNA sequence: TGTGCCAGCAGTTTTAACCCCAAACAAGTCGGTCTAGCGGGAGCGGGTGAGCAGTTCTTC.

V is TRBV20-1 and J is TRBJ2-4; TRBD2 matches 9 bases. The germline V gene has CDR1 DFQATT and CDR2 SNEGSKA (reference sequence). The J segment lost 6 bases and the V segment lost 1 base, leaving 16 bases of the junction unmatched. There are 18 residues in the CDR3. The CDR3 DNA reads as TGCAGTGCTAGAGGATATGAGCGGGGGGTCGGGGGGTTAAACATTCAGTACTTC. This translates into CSARGYERGVGGLNIQYF.

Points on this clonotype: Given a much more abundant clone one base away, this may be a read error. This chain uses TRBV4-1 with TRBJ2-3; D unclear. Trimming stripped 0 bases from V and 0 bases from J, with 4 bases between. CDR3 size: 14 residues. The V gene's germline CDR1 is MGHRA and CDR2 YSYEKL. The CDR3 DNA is TGCGCCAGCAGCCAAGATACTAGCACAGATACGCAGTATTTT. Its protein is CASSQDTSTDTQYF.

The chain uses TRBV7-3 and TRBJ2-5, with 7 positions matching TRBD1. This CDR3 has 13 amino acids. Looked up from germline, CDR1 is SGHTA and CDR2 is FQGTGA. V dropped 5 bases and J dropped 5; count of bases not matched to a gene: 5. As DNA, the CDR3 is TGTGCCAGCAGCAAAGACAGGGTGGAGACCCAGTACTTC. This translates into CASSKDRVETQYF.

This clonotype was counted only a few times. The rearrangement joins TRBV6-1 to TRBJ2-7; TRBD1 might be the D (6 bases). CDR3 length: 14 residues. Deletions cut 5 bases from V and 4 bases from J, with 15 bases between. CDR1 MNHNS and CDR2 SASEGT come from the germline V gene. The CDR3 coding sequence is TGTGCCAGCAGTACTCACCGGACAGCGTACGAGCAGTACTTC. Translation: CASSTHRTAYEQYF.

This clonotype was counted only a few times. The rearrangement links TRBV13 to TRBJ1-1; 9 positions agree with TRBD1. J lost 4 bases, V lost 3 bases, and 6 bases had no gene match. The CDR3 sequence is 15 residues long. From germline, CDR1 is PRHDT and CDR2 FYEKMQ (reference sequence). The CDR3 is CASSLNRGHGTEAFF. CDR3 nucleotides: TGTGCCAGCAGCTTGAACAGGGGGCACGGCACTGAAGCTTTCTTT.

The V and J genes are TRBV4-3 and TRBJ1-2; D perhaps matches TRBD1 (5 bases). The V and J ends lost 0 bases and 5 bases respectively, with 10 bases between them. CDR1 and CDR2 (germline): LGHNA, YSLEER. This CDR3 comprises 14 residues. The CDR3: CASSQDWGTYGYTF. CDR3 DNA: TGCGCCAGCAGCCAAGATTGGGGGACGTATGGCTACACCTTC.

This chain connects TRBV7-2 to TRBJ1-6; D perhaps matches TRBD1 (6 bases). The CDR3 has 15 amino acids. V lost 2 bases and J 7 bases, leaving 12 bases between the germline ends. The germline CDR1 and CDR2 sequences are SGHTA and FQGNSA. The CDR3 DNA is TGTGCCAGCAGCTTACTTTGGGACACAAATTCACCCCTCCACTTT. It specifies CASSLLWDTNSPLHF.

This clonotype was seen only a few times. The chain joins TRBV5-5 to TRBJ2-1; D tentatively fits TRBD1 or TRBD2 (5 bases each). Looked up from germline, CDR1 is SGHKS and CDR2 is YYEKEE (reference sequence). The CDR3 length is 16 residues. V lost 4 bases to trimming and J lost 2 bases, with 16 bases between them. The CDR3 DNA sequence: TGTGCCAGCAGCACAAACCGGGACGGCCCCTACAATGAGCAGTTCTTC. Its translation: CASSTNRDGPYNEQFF.

The CDR3 bases are TGTGCCAGCAGCGAGGGGGTTAGGAACTATGGCTACACCTTC. This encodes CASSEGVRNYGYTF. The chain is built from TRBV7-2 and TRBJ1-2; D is perhaps TRBD1 (6 bases). Trimming stripped 5 bases from V and 2 bases from J, with 12 bases between. CDR3 length equals 14 residues. Germline lookup yields CDR1 SGHTA and CDR2 FQGNSA. The whole variable domain, remainder taken from reference TRBV7-2 and TRBJ1-2, is GAGVSQSPSNKVTEKGKDVELRCDPISGHTALYWYRQSLGQGLEFLIYFQGNSAPDKSGLPSDRFSAERTGGSVSTLTIQRTQQEDSAVYLCASSEGVRNYGYTFGSGTRLTVV.

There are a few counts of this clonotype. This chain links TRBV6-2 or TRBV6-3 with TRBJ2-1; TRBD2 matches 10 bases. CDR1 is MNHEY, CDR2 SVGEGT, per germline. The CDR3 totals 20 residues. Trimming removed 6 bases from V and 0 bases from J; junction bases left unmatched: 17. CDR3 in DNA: TGTGCCAGCAGCCCCGTGGTAGCGGGGGGCCGGATCAGCTCCTACAATGAGCAGTTCTTC. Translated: CASSPVVAGGRISSYNEQFF.

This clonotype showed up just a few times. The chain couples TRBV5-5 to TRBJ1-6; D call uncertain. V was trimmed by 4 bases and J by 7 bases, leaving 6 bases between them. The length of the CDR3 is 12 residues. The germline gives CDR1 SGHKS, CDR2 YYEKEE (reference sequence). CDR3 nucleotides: TGTGCCAGCAGCACCCAGAATTCACCCCTCCACTTT. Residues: CASSTQNSPLHF.

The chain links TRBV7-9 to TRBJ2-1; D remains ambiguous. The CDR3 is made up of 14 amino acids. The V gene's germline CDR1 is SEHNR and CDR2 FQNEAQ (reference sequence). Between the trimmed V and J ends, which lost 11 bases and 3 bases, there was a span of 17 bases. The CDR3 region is CAGVSGGNYNEQFF. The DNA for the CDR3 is TGTGCCGGCGTTTCCGGCGGCAACTACAATGAGCAGTTCTTC.

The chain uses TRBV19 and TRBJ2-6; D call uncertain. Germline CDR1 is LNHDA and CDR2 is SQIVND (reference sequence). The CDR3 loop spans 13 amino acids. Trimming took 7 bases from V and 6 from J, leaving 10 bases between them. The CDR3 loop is CASKDEVANVLTF. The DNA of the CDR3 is TGTGCCAGTAAAGACGAGGTGGCCAACGTCCTGACTTTC.

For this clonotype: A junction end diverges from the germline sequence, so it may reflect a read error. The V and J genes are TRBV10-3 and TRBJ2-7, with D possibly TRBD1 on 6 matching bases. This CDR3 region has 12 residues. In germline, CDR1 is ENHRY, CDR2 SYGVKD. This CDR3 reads CAIGDRPYGQYF. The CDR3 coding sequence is TGTGCCATCGGCGACAGGCCCTACGGGCAGTACTTC.

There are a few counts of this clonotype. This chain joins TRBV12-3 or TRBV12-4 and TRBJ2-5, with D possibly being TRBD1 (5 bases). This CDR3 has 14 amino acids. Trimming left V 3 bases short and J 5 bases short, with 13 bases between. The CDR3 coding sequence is TGTGCCAGCAGTTTGGACCAGGGTATGGAGACCCAGTACTTC. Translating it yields CASSLDQGMETQYF.

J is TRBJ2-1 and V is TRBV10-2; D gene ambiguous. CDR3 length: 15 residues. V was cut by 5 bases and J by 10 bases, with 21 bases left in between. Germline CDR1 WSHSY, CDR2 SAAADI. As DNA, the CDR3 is TGCGCCAGCAGTTTTGGACCAGACCGCGCCGTCGAGCAGTTCTTC. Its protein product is CASSFGPDRAVEQFF.

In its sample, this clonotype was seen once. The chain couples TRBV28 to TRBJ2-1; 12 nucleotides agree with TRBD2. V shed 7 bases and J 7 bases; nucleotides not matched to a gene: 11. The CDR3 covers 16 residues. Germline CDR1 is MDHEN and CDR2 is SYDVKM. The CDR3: CASISQRLAGANEQFF. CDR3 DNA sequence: TGTGCCAGCATTTCTCAACGACTAGCGGGAGCAAATGAGCAGTTCTTC. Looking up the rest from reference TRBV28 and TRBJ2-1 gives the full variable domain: DVKVTQSSRYLVKRTGEKVFLECVQDMDHENMFWYRQDPGLGLRLIYFSYDVKMKEKGDIPEGYSVSREKKERFSLILESASTNQTSMYLCASISQRLAGANEQFFGPGTRLTVL.

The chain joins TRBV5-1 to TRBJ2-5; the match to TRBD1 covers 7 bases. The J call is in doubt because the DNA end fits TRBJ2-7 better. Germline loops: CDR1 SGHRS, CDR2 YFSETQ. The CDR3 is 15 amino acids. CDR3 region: CASSCVRQGDYEQYF. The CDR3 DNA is TGCGCCAGCAGCTGCGTGAGACAGGGAGACTACGAGCAGTACTTC.

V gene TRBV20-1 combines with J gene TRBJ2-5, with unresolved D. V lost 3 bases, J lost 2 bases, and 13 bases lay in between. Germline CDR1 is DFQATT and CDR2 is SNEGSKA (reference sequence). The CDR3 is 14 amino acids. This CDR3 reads CSASGALPQETQYF. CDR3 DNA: TGCAGTGCTAGCGGCGCGCTACCTCAAGAGACCCAGTACTTC.

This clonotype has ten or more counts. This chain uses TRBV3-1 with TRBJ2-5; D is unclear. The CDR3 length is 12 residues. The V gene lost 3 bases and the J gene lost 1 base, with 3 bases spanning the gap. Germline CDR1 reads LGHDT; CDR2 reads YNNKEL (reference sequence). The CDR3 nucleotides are TGTGCCAGCAGCCACCCCCAAGAGACCCAGTACTTC. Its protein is CASSHPQETQYF.

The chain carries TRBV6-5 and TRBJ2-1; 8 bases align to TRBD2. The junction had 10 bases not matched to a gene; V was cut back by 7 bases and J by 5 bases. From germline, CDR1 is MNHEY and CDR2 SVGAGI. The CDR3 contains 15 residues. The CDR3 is CASKSSGRGNNEQFF. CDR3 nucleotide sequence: TGTGCCAGCAAATCCAGCGGGAGAGGGAACAATGAGCAGTTCTTC.

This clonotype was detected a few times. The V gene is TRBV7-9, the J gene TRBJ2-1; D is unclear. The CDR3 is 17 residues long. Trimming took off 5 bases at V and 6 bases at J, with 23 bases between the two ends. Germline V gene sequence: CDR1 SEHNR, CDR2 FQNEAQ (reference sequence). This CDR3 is CASSEQWTLKGGNEQFF. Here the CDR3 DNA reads TGTGCCAGCAGCGAACAATGGACCCTTAAAGGCGGCAATGAGCAGTTCTTC.

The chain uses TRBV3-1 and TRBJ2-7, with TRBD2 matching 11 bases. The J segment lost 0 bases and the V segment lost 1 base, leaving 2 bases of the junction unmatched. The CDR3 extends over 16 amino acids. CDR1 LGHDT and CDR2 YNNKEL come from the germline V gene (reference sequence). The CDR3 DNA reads TGTGCCAGCAGCCAAGGGACTAGCGGGCACTCCTACGAGCAGTACTTC. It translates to CASSQGTSGHSYEQYF.

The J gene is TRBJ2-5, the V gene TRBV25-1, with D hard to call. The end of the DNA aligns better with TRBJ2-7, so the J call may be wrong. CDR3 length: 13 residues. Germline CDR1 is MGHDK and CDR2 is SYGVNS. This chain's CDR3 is CASSESRPYEQYF. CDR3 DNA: TGTGCCAGCAGTGAATCTAGGCCGTACGAGCAGTACTTC.